A selection of T cell receptor beta chains follows, all from one sample in a study of CD8 T cells in ankylosing spondylitis. TCRdb re-called the 5' RACE reads through MiXCR, storing one row per CDR3 protein. The sample records 340,000 or so distinct CDR3 sequences, around 15% being singletons. The sequenced material came from blood, either unsorted or a sorted T cell fraction (not recorded which). The receptor source for this set is a male donor with ankylosing spondylitis or in good health (not recorded which). CDR3s include the opening cysteine and the closing phenylalanine or tryptophan. A D gene is named only where the DNA matches it firmly. Size tells how often a clone was seen (once, few, many) or the class of an expanded clone, and some rows leave it out.

size	V	length	D	J	DNA	CDR3
.	TRBV7-9	16	TRBD2	TRBJ2-5	TGTGCCAGCAGCTTTGGGACTAGCGGCCTCCAAGAGACCCAGTACTTC	CASSFGTSGLQETQYF
.	TRBV12-3/TRBV12-4	16	.	TRBJ2-4	TGTGCCAGCAGTTTAGCGACAACCCTAGCCAAAAACATTCAGTACTTC	CASSLATTLAKNIQYF
.	TRBV6-5	14	.	TRBJ1-5	TGTGCCAGCAGTTCCTTCAGGGGAGATCAGCCCCAGCATTTT	CASSSFRGDQPQHF
few	TRBV20-1	13	.	TRBJ2-1	TGCAGTGCGGGCGCGGTTTCCTACAATGAGCAGTTCTTC	CSAGAVSYNEQFF
many	TRBV20-1	14	.	TRBJ2-1	TGCAGTGCGGGGACTCGAGGCTCCTACAATGAGCAGTTCTTC	CSAGTRGSYNEQFF
.	TRBV10-3	14	.	TRBJ1-4	TGTGCCATCAGTGAGTCAGGGGCGGATGAAAAACTGTTTTTT	CAISESGADEKLFF
few	TRBV27	16	.	TRBJ2-6	TGTGCCAGCACTTTAATAACGGGATCTGGGGCCAACGTCCTGACTTTC	CASTLITGSGANVLTF
.	TRBV5-1	12	.	TRBJ2-7	TGCGCCAGCAGCTTGTTAGGCAGCCAAAAGCACTTC	CASSLLGSQKHF
few	TRBV12-3/TRBV12-4	12	.	TRBJ2-5	TGTGCCAGCAGTTTAACTGATAAGACCCAGTACTTC	CASSLTDKTQYF
.	TRBV10-1	15	TRBD2	TRBJ2-1	TGCGCCAGCAGTGCTGGCGGGGGGGGTAGAGGTGAGCAGTTCTTC	CASSAGGGGRGEQFF
.	TRBV7-9	14	.	TRBJ1-6	TGTGCCAGCAGCTTAGAACAGGGACGTTCACCCCTCCACTTT	CASSLEQGRSPLHF
many	TRBV7-2	13	.	TRBJ1-6	TGTGCCAGCAGCTCGTCGTACGGCTCACCCCTCCACTTT	CASSSSYGSPLHF
.	TRBV14	19	.	TRBJ2-5	TGTGCCAGCAGCCAAGATCGGAAAAAAGGGACGCTTTTTCGGGAGACCCAGTACTTC	CASSQDRKKGTLFRETQYF
few	TRBV3-1	15	TRBD2	TRBJ2-1	TGTGCCAGCAGCTTCCTAGCGGGAGGGGGCCATGAGCAGTTCTTC	CASSFLAGGGHEQFF
.	TRBV7-8	16	.	TRBJ1-6	TGTGCCAGCAGCTTCCTTCCGCCCGCGGATAATTCACCCCTCCACTTT	CASSFLPPADNSPLHF
few	TRBV6-1	16	TRBD2	TRBJ2-3	TGTGCCAGCAGTGGGTCGGGAGGGCCACGGGGAGATACGCAGTATTTT	CASSGSGGPRGDTQYF
many	TRBV3-2	15	.	TRBJ2-1	TGTGCCAGCAGCCTCACATTGGGTTCCTACAATGAGCAGTTCTTC	CASSLTLGSYNEQFF
.	TRBV12-3/TRBV12-4	19	TRBD2	TRBJ2-1	TGTGCCAGCAGTTTCGCGACTAGCGGGGGGGCCGGTATTTACAATGAGCAGTTCTTC	CASSFATSGGAGIYNEQFF
many	TRBV2	13	.	TRBJ1-1	TGTGCCAGCAGTTGGACACCGAACACTGAAGCTTTCTTT	CASSWTPNTEAFF
few	TRBV12-3/TRBV12-4	14	.	TRBJ2-1	TGTGCCAGCAGTTTAGGGCAGGTGATTAATGAGCAGTTCTTC	CASSLGQVINEQFF
.	TRBV11-2	15	TRBD2	TRBJ2-7	TGTGCCAGCCGATGGGGTAGCGGGGTGTCCTACGAGCAGTACTTC	CASRWGSGVSYEQYF
few	TRBV6-1	17	TRBD2	TRBJ2-7	TGTGCCAGCAGCCGATCAGCGGGAGGTTCGAGCTCCTACGAGCAGTACTTC	CASSRSAGGSSSYEQYF
.	TRBV18	13	.	TRBJ1-2	TGTGCCAGCTCACCATTCAATAGCGATGGCTACACCTTC	CASSPFNSDGYTF
.	TRBV3-1	14	.	TRBJ2-7	TGTGCCAGCAGCCAAGAAGTGTCGGGTTACGAGCAGTACTTC	CASSQEVSGYEQYF